The clone carrying this TCR beta chain was recorded many times. The data were obtained in a study of regulatory T cells in long-lasting Graves disease. Documented time point: newly diagnosed GD, antithyroid drugs for less than 3 months. PBMCs provided the RNA from which the TCR library was made. In building TCR beta libraries, iRepertoire HTBI primers were used together with Arm-PCR of CDR3 regions. TCRdb re-derived calls from the multiplex PCR reads in MiXCR, one entry per CDR3 protein. The sample lists 500,000 or so distinct CDR3 sequences; roughly 15% were seen once. This sample was shared with a second study, whose subject was T cells in Graves' hyperthyroidism and ophthalmopathy.

The TCR sequence derives from a man aged 35-49 years with Graves disease. This sample comprised peripheral blood mononuclear cells (PBMCs), obtained at new diagnosis, from a patient treated with antithyroid drugs.

The CDR3 bases are TGTGCCAGCAGCTTATTCTTGTACGAGCAGTACTTC. Translation gives CASSLFLYEQYF. The rearrangement links TRBV7-9 to TRBJ2-7; D is unresolved. Between the trimmed V and J ends, which lost 2 bases and 4 bases, there was a span of 6 bases. CDR1 and CDR2 (germline): SEHNR, FQNEAQ (reference sequence). The CDR3 is made up of 12 amino acids.